The present TCR beta chain was sequenced within a study of blood T cell repertoires in COVID-19. This clone was seen once. Sequenced by immunoSEQ multiplex PCR; TCRdb stores in-frame clones only, minus some. This sample has roughly 180,000 clones; 76% occur once, and the top ten carry more than 6.5%. CDR1 is SQVTM, CDR2 ANQGSEA, per germline. The CDR3 runs to 13 residues. The V and J ends lost 7 bases and 8 bases, in that order; junction bases with no gene match: 3. The chain employs TRBV29-1 and TRBJ2-1; 15 bases agree with TRBD2. The sequence derives from a woman aged 45-60 years with active or convalescent COVID-19. The sample taken for sequencing was peripheral blood. CDR3 amino acids: CSAGLAGGDEQFF. The CDR3, as DNA: TGCAGCGCCGGACTAGCGGGAGGGGATGAGCAGTTCTTC.